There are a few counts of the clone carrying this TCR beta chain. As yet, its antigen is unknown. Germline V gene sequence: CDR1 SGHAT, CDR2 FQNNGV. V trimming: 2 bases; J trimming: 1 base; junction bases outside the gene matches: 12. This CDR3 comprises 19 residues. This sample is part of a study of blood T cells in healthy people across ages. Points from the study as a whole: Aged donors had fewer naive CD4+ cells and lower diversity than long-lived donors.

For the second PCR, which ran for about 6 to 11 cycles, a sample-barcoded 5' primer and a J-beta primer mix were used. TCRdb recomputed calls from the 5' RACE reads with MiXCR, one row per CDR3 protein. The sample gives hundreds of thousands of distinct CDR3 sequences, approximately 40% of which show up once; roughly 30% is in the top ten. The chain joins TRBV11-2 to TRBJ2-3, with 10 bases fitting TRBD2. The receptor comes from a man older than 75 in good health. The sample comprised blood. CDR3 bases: TGTGCCAGCAGCTTACTAGCGGGAGATTTAGTTTTGGGCACAGATACGCAGTATTTT. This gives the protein CASSLLAGDLVLGTDTQYF.